The text below deals with one TCR beta chain. The antigen remains unidentified. These data come from a study of vaccination and CD4 T cells after COVID-19. Germline-derived CDR1 and CDR2 are SGHNT and YENEEA. Trimming took off 2 bases at V and 9 bases at J, with 16 bases between the two ends. The CDR3 has 14 amino acids. The treatment here: 10-day PBMC culture with coronavirus spike peptide pools or control peptides (ViraFEST assay). Following expansion of antigen-specific T cells with peptide pools, ViraFEST then sequenced TCRs. With the Oncomine TCR Beta short-read assay, DNA from cultured CD4+ T cells was sequenced. Genomic DNA extraction was carried out from cultured CD4+ T cells. TCRdb called the PCR reads again in MiXCR, with one record for every CDR3 protein. The sample shows about 14,000 distinct CDR3 sequences, roughly 45% of them seen only once.

The TCR originated in a human donor who had recovered from COVID-19. The V gene is TRBV11-3, the J gene TRBJ1-1; no reliable D call. Sequencing was performed on CD4+ T cells from blood, cultured in vitro. CDR3: CASSLWPLVAKAFF. In DNA, the CDR3 is TGTGCCAGCAGCTTATGGCCCCTTGTCGCCAAAGCTTTCTTT.